The clone carrying this TCR beta chain turned up a few times. The sample comes from a study of blood T cell repertoires in COVID-19. Study information: Specimens from acute and convalescent COVID-19 originated in the United States, Italy and Spain. Sample material is recorded as cDNA or gDNA derived from T cells, B-cell-depleted T cells, or PBMCs.

CDR1 and CDR2 from the germline V gene are SGHNT and YYREEE (reference sequence). This CDR3 region has 15 residues. The trim removed 4 bases at V and 4 bases at J, leaving 8 bases unmatched. Original processing notes: Reference gene primer amplification yielded estimated nucleated cell counts. The table came from immunoSEQ multiplex PCR; TCRdb's copy has only in-frame clones and leaves some out. Clone size and V and J calls were adopted from that table, with D and trimming inferred from the DNA. Among a few hundred thousand clones listed, around 90% were seen once. This TCR came from a man aged 50 or older with active or convalescent COVID-19. The chain carries TRBV5-4 and TRBJ2-7; 10 bases are shared with TRBD2. The sample consisted of peripheral blood. CDR3 amino acids: CASSPRTSGTYEQYF. The CDR3 nucleotides read TGTGCCAGCAGCCCGAGGACTAGCGGCACTTACGAGCAGTACTTC.